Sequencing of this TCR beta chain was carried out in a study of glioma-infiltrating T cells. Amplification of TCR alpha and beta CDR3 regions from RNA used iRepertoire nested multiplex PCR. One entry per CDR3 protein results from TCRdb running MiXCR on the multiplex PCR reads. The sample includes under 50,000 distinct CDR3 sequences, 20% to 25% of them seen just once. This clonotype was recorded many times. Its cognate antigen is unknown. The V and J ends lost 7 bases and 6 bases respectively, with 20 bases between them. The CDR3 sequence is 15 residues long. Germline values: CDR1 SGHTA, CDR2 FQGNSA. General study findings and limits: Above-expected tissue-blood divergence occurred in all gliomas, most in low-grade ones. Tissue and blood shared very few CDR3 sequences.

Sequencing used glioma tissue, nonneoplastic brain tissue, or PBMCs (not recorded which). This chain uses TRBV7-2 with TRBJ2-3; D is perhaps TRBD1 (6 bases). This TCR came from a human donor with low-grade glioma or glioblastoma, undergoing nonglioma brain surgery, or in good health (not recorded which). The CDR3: CASIDRRSLGDTQYF. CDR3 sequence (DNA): TGTGCCAGCATCGACAGGCGTTCGCTGGGGGATACGCAGTATTTT.